The rows below give T cell receptor beta chains drawn from one sample of a study of T cells after posttransplantation cyclophosphamide. Sequencing was performed with immunoSEQ multiplex PCR; in TCRdb, only in-frame clones are kept and a portion is missing. The sample includes about 33,000 clones, none of them occurring once. The sample was PBMCs. These receptor sequences come from a woman aged 25-40 years in good health and a related stem cell transplant donor. CDR3s include the opening cysteine and the closing phenylalanine or tryptophan. D genes are given only for firm matches. Only some rows state a clone size, as once, few, many or a class for expanded clones.

V	size	length	D	J	CDR3	DNA
TRBV24-1	.	12	.	TRBJ2-2	CATRQYTGELFF	TGTGCCACCAGACAGTACACCGGGGAGCTGTTTTTT
TRBV7-2	many	14	.	TRBJ1-2	CASSLGGAYYGYTF	TGTGCCAGCAGCTTGGGGGGGGCGTACTATGGCTACACCTTC
TRBV7-2	few	13	TRBD2	TRBJ2-5	CASSRSGEETQYF	TGTGCCAGCAGCCGAAGCGGGGAGGAGACCCAGTACTTC
TRBV6-2/TRBV6-3	many	14	.	TRBJ1-5	CATSDSPSNQPQHF	TGTGCCACCTCCGACAGTCCCTCCAATCAGCCCCAGCATTTT
TRBV27	many	14	TRBD2	TRBJ2-1	CASRGAGFDNEQFF	TGTGCCAGCCGGGGAGCGGGGTTCGACAATGAGCAGTTCTTC
TRBV11-2	few	14	TRBD2	TRBJ2-7	CASSLSSGTYEQYF	TGTGCCAGCAGCTTGTCTAGCGGAACCTACGAGCAGTACTTC
TRBV11-2	many	13	TRBD2	TRBJ2-5	CASSFTGGETQYF	TGTGCCAGCAGCTTTACGGGGGGGGAGACCCAGTACTTC
TRBV6-5	few	13	.	TRBJ1-2	CASSYSGGAGYTF	TGTGCCAGCAGTTACTCTGGAGGGGCCGGCTACACCTTC
TRBV5-8	many	18	TRBD2	TRBJ2-3	CASSTLAGDLYSTDTQYF	TGTGCCAGCAGCACGCTAGCGGGGGACCTCTACAGCACAGATACGCAGTATTTT
TRBV30	.	15	.	TRBJ2-4	CAWSRGTTGKNIQYF	TGTGCCTGGAGTCGCGGCACCACGGGTAAAAACATTCAGTACTTC
TRBV4-1	few	20	TRBD2	TRBJ2-2	CASSQGPGLAGGRVTGELFF	TGCGCCAGCAGCCAAGGACCGGGACTAGCGGGGGGGCGCGTCACCGGGGAGCTGTTTTTT
TRBV7-2	.	14	TRBD2	TRBJ2-3	CASSSGLGTDTQYF	TGTGCCAGCAGCTCCGGACTAGGCACAGATACGCAGTATTTT
TRBV5-4	.	18	TRBD1	TRBJ2-5	CASSTMVGQAVGQETQYF	TGTGCCAGCAGCACCATGGTCGGACAGGCGGTTGGCCAAGAGACCCAGTACTTC
TRBV7-2	few	16	TRBD1	TRBJ2-5	CASSRGQGGKQETQYF	TGTGCCAGCAGCCGGGGACAGGGGGGGAAACAAGAGACCCAGTACTTC
TRBV27	many	15	TRBD1	TRBJ2-7	CASRDLRDRPYEQYF	TGTGCCAGCCGAGACCTCCGGGACAGACCCTACGAGCAGTACTTC
TRBV30	.	15	TRBD2	TRBJ2-5	CAWSVLGGVQETQYF	TGTGCCTGGAGTGTACTCGGGGGGGTCCAAGAGACCCAGTACTTC
TRBV6-1	many	16	TRBD2	TRBJ2-2	CASSGTSGGWTGELFF	TGTGCCAGCAGTGGGACTAGCGGGGGTTGGACCGGGGAGCTGTTTTTT
TRBV6-5	many	15	.	TRBJ2-1	CASSYTLLGEDEQFF	TGTGCCAGCAGTTACACTCTTCTCGGGGAGGATGAGCAGTTCTTC
TRBV5-4	few	14	.	TRBJ1-2	CASRAGGGAYGYTF	TGTGCCAGCAGGGCCGGTGGGGGGGCCTATGGCTACACCTTC
TRBV15	many	16	.	TRBJ1-4	CATSRELDRANEKLFF	TGTGCCACCAGCAGAGAACTGGACAGAGCGAATGAAAAACTGTTTTTT
TRBV5-1	many	16	TRBD2	TRBJ2-2	CASSLGGGAPAGELFF	TGCGCCAGCAGCTTGGGCGGGGGGGCCCCTGCCGGGGAGCTGTTTTTT
TRBV4-3	many	16	TRBD1	TRBJ1-2	CASSIGQGAIVNGYTF	TGCGCCAGCAGCATTGGACAGGGGGCAATCGTCAATGGCTACACCTTC
TRBV12-3/TRBV12-4	many	14	.	TRBJ1-1	CASSLGDMNTEAFF	TGTGCCAGCAGTTTAGGGGACATGAACACTGAAGCTTTCTTT
TRBV6-2/TRBV6-3	many	16	TRBD1	TRBJ1-1	CASSYSDRGEYTEAFF	TGTGCCAGCAGTTACTCGGACAGGGGAGAGTACACTGAAGCTTTCTTT
TRBV5-1	many	14	.	TRBJ2-7	CASSANSGTYEQYF	TGCGCCAGCAGCGCTAACAGTGGTACCTACGAGCAGTACTTC
TRBV18	many	14	.	TRBJ1-1	CASSPQERHTEAFF	TGTGCCAGCTCACCCCAGGAACGACACACTGAAGCTTTCTTT
TRBV18	many	16	.	TRBJ2-7	CASSRQGGQQPYKQYF	TGTGCCAGCTCACGGCAGGGGGGACAACAGCCTTACAAGCAGTACTTC
TRBV2	many	16	TRBD2	TRBJ2-3	CATYPGRGAGTDTQYF	TGTGCCACTTACCCAGGGCGGGGGGCCGGCACAGATACGCAGTATTTT